These T cell receptor beta chains were read from a single sample in a study of T cells in Graves' hyperthyroidism and ophthalmopathy. Each CDR3 protein gets one entry after TCRdb re-called the multiplex PCR reads with MiXCR. The sample contains approximately 590,000 distinct CDR3 sequences, 15% to 18% of which appear only once. The sample was blood. Receptors were obtained from a woman in her 30s with Graves' hyperthyroidism. Each CDR3 is given without its conserved first and last residue. The D gene is left open where the match is weak. The listing skips clone size in some rows; elsewhere it reads once, few, many or a size class.

>many|.|TRBJ1-5|TRBV6-1
ASMGIQLSNQPQH
>many|.|TRBJ2-5|TRBV29-1
SVVGAGQETQY
>few|.|TRBJ2-7|TRBV6-6
ASSYGSMGGYEQY
>many|.|TRBJ1-1|TRBV5-1
ASSLRTVNTEAF
>.|TRBD2|TRBJ2-7|TRBV6-6
ASSYSGGRAHYEQY
>.|.|TRBJ2-2|TRBV30
ARRERITGELF
>many|TRBD1|TRBJ1-4|TRBV6-1
ASSQISGQVNEKLF
>few|TRBD2|TRBJ2-7|TRBV10-3
AISETSDYEQY
>many|.|TRBJ2-7|TRBV11-3
ASSLVSGSYEQY
>.|TRBD1|TRBJ2-7|TRBV2
ASSPTGVYSYEQY
>many|TRBD2|TRBJ2-4|TRBV6-1
ASAGGTLAKNIQY
>many|.|TRBJ2-2|TRBV5-1
ASSPMVQGTGGELF
>once|TRBD2|TRBJ2-7|TRBV7-4
ASSGVSGSYEQY
>many|.|TRBJ1-1|TRBV19
ASSIGRAITEAF
>.|.|TRBJ2-7|TRBV6-6
ASSYSKAESAIGQY
>many|.|TRBJ2-7|TRBV2
ASSGPSAPPY
>many|.|TRBJ2-5|TRBV20-1
SAQGNQETQY
>many|TRBD2|TRBJ2-2|TRBV7-9
ASSPGGTNTGELF
>many|.|TRBJ2-7|TRBV7-2
ASSNRGGLGEQY
>few|.|TRBJ1-6|TRBV4-1
ASSPRGESSYNSPLH
>many|.|TRBJ2-1|TRBV10-3
AIGTDLPGSYNEQF
>many|.|TRBJ1-2|TRBV12-3/TRBV12-4
ASSPDSIGYT
>many|.|TRBJ2-2|TRBV7-2
ASSPPPSTGELF
>many|.|TRBJ1-2|TRBV30
AWEPGGAANYGYT
>.|.|TRBJ2-5|TRBV6-9
ASSYRVQTQY
>.|.|TRBJ1-1|TRBV6-2/TRBV6-3
ASSYSRQRNTEAS
>few|TRBD1|TRBJ2-7|TRBV6-2/TRBV6-3
ASSTGVPTYGQY
>many|.|TRBJ2-4|TRBV19
ASSIDLSTMAKNIQY
>few|.|TRBJ1-3|TRBV30
AWSASVGNTIY
>many|.|TRBJ1-2|TRBV7-6
AGEGRDSRNPYGYT
>.|TRBD1|TRBJ1-1|TRBV12-5
ASGLVLGTETPDTEAF
>many|TRBD2|TRBJ2-5|TRBV7-2
ASSLVSSGRAETQY
>.|.|TRBJ1-2|TRBV27
ASSLYGSTGGGGYT
>many|.|TRBJ2-1|TRBV6-2/TRBV6-3
ASTQPGRSSYNEQF
>.|.|TRBJ1-3|TRBV30
AWSASGNTIY
>many|.|TRBJ2-2|TRBV18
ASSDTTGELF
>many|TRBD1|TRBJ1-2|TRBV7-2
ASSRQGNNYGYT
>.|.|TRBJ2-2|TRBV4-3
ASSQGRATGELF
>few|.|TRBJ2-6|TRBV6-2/TRBV6-3
ASSYSVESGANVLT
>.|.|TRBJ2-7|TRBV20-1
SARSGRGILYEQY
>few|TRBD2|TRBJ2-7|TRBV30
AWSPREPPYEQY
>many|TRBD2|TRBJ2-3|TRBV30
AWSLLAGGSDTQY
>few|.|TRBJ1-6|TRBV10-2
ASKEGGTFHNSPLH
>many|.|TRBJ1-1|TRBV14
ASSRNWLAEAF
>many|.|TRBJ2-3|TRBV20-1
SPLGVQDTQY
>.|TRBD2|TRBJ2-1|TRBV19
ASSWGRASGYNEQF
>once|TRBD1|TRBJ1-1|TRBV27
ASSKPGGWGTEAF
>few|.|TRBJ2-7|TRBV11-2
ASSQDRDSSYEQY
>many|TRBD2|TRBJ2-5|TRBV7-2
ASSLGGTSGETQY
>few|TRBD1|TRBJ2-3|TRBV27
ASSYNRGSTDTQY
>many|TRBD2|TRBJ2-7|TRBV5-1
ASSPEGTSGFYEQY
>.|.|TRBJ2-2|TRBV18
ASSPYGLPRGFGELF
>many|TRBD2|TRBJ2-5|TRBV28
ASSLASGTQETQY
>many|TRBD2|TRBJ2-1|TRBV5-1
ASSSFASGRAEQF
>few|.|TRBJ2-3|TRBV10-3
AIRDTSTDTQY
>many|TRBD2|TRBJ2-2|TRBV19
ASSPAGTNTGELF